A single sample is the source of the 6 T cell receptor beta chains below, sequenced in a study of T cell changes during pregnancy in multiple sclerosis. Sequencing used immunoSEQ multiplex PCR; TCRdb keeps in-frame clones, though not all of them. The data hold about 36,000 clones, with approximately 89% observed a single time. The sample here was CD8+ T cells from peripheral blood mononuclear cells, taken in the third trimester of pregnancy. Receptors originate from a female donor with multiple sclerosis, enrolled in a pregnancy study.

The V call is TRBV4-1, the J call TRBJ2-7; TRBD1 aligns across 7 bases. The CDR3 spans 15 residues. Unmatched junction bases numbered 10, after V lost 3 bases and J lost 5 bases. Germline CDR1 MGHRA, CDR2 YSYEKL. CDR3 nucleotide sequence: TGCGCCAGCAGCCACGAACCGGGACAGTGGGACGAGCAGTACTTC. Its protein product is CASSHEPGQWDEQYF.

The V gene is TRBV2, the J gene TRBJ1-2, with D possibly being TRBD1 (5 bases). Germline V gene sequence: CDR1 SNHLY, CDR2 FYNNEI. The CDR3 sequence is 13 residues long. Trimming pared 5 bases from V and 5 bases from J, leaving 12 bases between. CDR3 region: CASSPGTGYGYTF. In nucleotides, the CDR3 is TGTGCCAGCAGTCCCGGGACTGGTTATGGCTACACCTTC.

The chain couples TRBV19 to TRBJ2-7, with D tentatively TRBD2 (5 bases). Per germline, CDR1 LNHDA and CDR2 SQIVND (reference sequence). The CDR3 loop spans 11 amino acids. V lost 3 bases to trimming and J lost 7 bases, with 7 bases between them. This CDR3 is CASSIGEEQYF. CDR3 coding DNA: TGTGCCAGTAGTATCGGGGAGGAGCAGTACTTC.

This clone was recorded only once. The rearrangement links TRBV6-5 to TRBJ2-1; maybe TRBD1 (6 bases). This CDR3 region has 14 residues. Per the germline V gene, CDR1 is MNHEY and CDR2 is SVGAGI. V lost 5 bases, J lost 5 bases, and 13 bases lay in between. The CDR3 DNA reads TGTGCCAGCAGTAGCGGACAGTTCGACAATGAGCAGTTCTTC. Residues: CASSSGQFDNEQFF.

The CDR3 nucleotides are TGTGCCAGTAGTATCTCAGACAGTTACAATGAGCAGTTCTTC. Its protein is CASSISDSYNEQFF. This sequence joins TRBV19 and TRBJ2-1; the D gene is possibly TRBD1 (5 bases). V was trimmed by 3 bases and J by 4 bases, leaving 10 bases between them. The germline V gene has CDR1 LNHDA and CDR2 SQIVND (reference sequence). This CDR3 spans 14 amino acids.

This chain links TRBV5-4 with TRBJ1-1, with 12 nucleotides matching TRBD1. This CDR3 is 19 amino acids long. CDR1 is SGHNT, CDR2 YYREEE, per germline (reference sequence). Trimming took 5 bases from V and 4 from J; bases not matched to a gene: 18. CDR3 loop: CASSQIPRDRGRTGTEAFF. CDR3 bases: TGTGCCAGCAGTCAAATACCCCGGGACAGGGGGCGAACGGGCACTGAAGCTTTCTTT.